The rows below give T cell receptor beta chains drawn from one sample of a study of shared clonotypes between healthy human individuals. The protocol was immunoSEQ multiplex PCR, while the TCRdb copy is restricted to in-frame clones and leaves out a portion. The table shows some 2.3 million clones, with approximately 93% occurring only once. The sequenced sample was naive CD4+ T cells from PBMCs. These receptors all stem from a man aged 18-30 years in good health. Some clones in this sample may be carry-over from other donors' samples. Each CDR3 is given with its conserved first and last residue. A D gene is named only where the DNA matches it firmly. Clone size, where shown, is once, few, many, or a class for clones that have expanded.

v_call,clone_size,d_call,j_call,cdr3_nt,cdr3_aa
TRBV28,.,.,TRBJ1-2,TGTGCCAGCAGTTCACCGGGGGGAGAAAACTATGGCTACACCTTC,CASSSPGGENYGYTF
TRBV10-3,.,TRBD1,TRBJ2-3,TGTGCCATCAGTAGGGACAGGGGGTCCAGCACAGATACGCAGTATTTT,CAISRDRGSSTDTQYF
TRBV15,.,.,TRBJ1-4,TGTGCCACCAGCAGACCACAGATTAATGAAAAACTGTTTTTT,CATSRPQINEKLFF
TRBV30,once,TRBD1,TRBJ2-2,TGTGCCTGGAGGGCAGTGGGAGACAGGGTTTTCGGGAACACCGGGGAGCTGTTTTTT,CAWRAVGDRVFGNTGELFF
TRBV15,.,.,TRBJ2-5,TGTGCCACCAGCAGAGGTGAAGAGACCCAGTACTTC,CATSRGEETQYF
TRBV5-1,.,.,TRBJ1-1,TGCGCCAGCTCCTCCCCGGGGGGGGTGACTGAAGCTTTCTTT,CASSSPGGVTEAFF
TRBV11-1,.,.,TRBJ2-2,TGTGCCAGCAGCCCTCTTCCGAGGGGAGGCACCGGGGAGCTGTTTTTT,CASSPLPRGGTGELFF
TRBV9,.,.,TRBJ2-2,TGTGCCAGCAGCGTAGTAGGGGCCGGGGAGCTGTTTTTT,CASSVVGAGELFF
TRBV7-9,.,.,TRBJ2-3,TGTGCCAGCAGCCTCCAGTCAGATACGCAGTATTTT,CASSLQSDTQYF
TRBV6-1,.,.,TRBJ1-3,TGTGCCAGCACGTCTGGAAACACCATATATTTT,CASTSGNTIYF